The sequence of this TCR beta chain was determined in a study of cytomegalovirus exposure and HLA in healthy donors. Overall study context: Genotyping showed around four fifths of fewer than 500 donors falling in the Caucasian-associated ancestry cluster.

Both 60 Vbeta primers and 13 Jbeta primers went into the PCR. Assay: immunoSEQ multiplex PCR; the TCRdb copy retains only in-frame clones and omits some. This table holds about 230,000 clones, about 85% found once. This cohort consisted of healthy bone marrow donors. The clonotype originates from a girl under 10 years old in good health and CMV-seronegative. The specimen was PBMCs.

The CDR3 nucleotides read TGTGCCACCTCCGGGTGGGGGGGGGACTTTTCCTACAATGAGCAGTTCTTC. It yields the protein CATSGWGGDFSYNEQFF. The rearrangement links TRBV19 to TRBJ2-1; TRBD2 aligns across 7 bases. Germline V CDR1 and CDR2: LNHDA, SQIVND (reference sequence). CDR3 length equals 17 residues. V trimming: 10 bases; J trimming: 1 base; junction bases outside the gene matches: 16.